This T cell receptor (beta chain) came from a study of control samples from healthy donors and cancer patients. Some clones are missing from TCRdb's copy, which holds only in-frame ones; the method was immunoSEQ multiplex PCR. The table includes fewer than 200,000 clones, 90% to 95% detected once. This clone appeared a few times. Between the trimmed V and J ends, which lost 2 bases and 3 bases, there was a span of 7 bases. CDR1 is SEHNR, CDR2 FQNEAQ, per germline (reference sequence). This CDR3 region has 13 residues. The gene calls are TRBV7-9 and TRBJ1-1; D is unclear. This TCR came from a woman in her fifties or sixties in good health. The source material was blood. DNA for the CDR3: TGTGCCAGCAGCTTAAGGGATGACACTGAAGCTTTCTTT. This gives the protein CASSLRDDTEAFF.